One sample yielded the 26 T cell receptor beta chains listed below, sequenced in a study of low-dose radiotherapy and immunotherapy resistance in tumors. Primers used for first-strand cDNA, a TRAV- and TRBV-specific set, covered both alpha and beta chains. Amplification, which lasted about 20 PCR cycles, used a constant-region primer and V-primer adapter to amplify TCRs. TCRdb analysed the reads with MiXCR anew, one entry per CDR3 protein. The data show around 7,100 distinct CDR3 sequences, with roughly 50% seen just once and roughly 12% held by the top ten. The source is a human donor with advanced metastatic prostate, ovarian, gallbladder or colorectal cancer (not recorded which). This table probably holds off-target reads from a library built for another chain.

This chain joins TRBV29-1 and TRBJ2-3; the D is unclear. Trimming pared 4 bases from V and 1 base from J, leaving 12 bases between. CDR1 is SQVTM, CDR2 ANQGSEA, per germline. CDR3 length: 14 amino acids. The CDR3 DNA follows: TGCAGCGTTGCGCGTTCGGCGGGCACAGATACGCAGTATTTT. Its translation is CSVARSAGTDTQYF.

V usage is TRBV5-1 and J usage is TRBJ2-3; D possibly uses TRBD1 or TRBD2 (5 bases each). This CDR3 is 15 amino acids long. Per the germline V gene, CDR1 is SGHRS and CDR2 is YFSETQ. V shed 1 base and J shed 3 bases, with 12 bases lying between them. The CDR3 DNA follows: TGCGCCAGCAGCTTGCAGGGAGTCGGAACAGATACGCAGTATTTT. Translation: CASSLQGVGTDTQYF.

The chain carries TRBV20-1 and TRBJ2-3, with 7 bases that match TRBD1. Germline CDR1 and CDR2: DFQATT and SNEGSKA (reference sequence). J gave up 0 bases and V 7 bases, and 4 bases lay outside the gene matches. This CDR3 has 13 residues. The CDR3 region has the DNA TGCAGTGAGTCGGGACAGAGCACAGATACGCAGTATTTT. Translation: CSESGQSTDTQYF.

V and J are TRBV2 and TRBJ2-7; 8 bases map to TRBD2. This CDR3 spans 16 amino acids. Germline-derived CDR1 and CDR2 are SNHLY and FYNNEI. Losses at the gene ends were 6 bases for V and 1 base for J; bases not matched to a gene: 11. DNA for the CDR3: TGTGCCAGCAGGCGTAGGGGGGTAGCGGGGTCCTACGAGCAGTACTTC. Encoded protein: CASRRRGVAGSYEQYF.

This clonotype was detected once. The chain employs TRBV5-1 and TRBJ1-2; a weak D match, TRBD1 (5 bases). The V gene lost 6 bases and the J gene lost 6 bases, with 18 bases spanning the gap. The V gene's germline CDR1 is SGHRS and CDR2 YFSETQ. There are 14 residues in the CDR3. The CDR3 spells CASTPGPTTDGYTF. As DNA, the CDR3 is TGCGCCAGCACCCCGGGGCCGACCACTGATGGCTACACCTTC.

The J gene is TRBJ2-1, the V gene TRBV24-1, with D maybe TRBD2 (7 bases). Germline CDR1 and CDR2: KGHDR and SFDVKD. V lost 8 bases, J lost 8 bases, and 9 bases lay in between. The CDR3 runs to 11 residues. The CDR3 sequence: CATTGGDEQFF. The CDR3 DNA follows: TGTGCCACCACGGGGGGCGATGAGCAGTTCTTC.

The CDR3 sequence: CASSEGGTAYEQYF. CDR3 coding DNA: TGCGCCAGCAGTGAAGGGGGGACGGCGTACGAGCAGTACTTC. V usage is TRBV10-1 and J usage is TRBJ2-7; D tentatively reads TRBD1 or TRBD2 (6 bases each). This CDR3 has 14 amino acids. The V end lost 3 bases, the J end lost 4 bases, and 13 bases lay between the germline ends. Looked up from germline, CDR1 is WNHNN and CDR2 is SYGVQD (reference sequence).

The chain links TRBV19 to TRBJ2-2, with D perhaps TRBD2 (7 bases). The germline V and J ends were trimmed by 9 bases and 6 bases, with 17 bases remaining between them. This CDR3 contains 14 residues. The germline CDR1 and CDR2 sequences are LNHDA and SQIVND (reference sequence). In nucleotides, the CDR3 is TGTGCCAGCCGAAGTCCCGGGGGGCCCGGGGAGCTGTTTTTT. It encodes CASRSPGGPGELFF.

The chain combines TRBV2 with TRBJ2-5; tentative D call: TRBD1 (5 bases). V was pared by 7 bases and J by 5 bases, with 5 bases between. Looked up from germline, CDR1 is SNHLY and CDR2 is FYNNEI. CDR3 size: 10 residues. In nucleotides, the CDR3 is TGTGCCAGCAACAGGGAGACCCAGTACTTC. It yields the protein CASNRETQYF. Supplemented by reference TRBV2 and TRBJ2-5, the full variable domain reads EPEVTQTPSHQVTQMGQEVILRCVPISNHLYFYWYRQILGQKVEFLVSFYNNEISEKSEIFDDQFSVERPDGSNFTLKIRSTKLEDSAMYFCASNRETQYFGPGTRLLVL.

The CDR3: CASSLRTSKETQYF. CDR3 bases: TGTGCCAGCAGCCTCCGGACTAGTAAAGAGACCCAGTACTTC. The chain joins TRBV7-2 to TRBJ2-5, with TRBD2 matching over 7 bases. CDR1 and CDR2 (germline): SGHTA, FQGNSA. Germline trimming cut 5 bases from V and 3 bases from J; bases unmatched to any gene: 6. This CDR3 comprises 14 residues.

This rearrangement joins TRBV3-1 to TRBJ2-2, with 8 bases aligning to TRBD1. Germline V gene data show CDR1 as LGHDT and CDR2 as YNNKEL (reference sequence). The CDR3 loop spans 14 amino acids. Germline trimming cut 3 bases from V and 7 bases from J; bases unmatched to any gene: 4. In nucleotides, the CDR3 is TGTGCCAGCAGCCAGCGACAGGGGATCGGGGAGCTGTTTTTT. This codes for CASSQRQGIGELFF.

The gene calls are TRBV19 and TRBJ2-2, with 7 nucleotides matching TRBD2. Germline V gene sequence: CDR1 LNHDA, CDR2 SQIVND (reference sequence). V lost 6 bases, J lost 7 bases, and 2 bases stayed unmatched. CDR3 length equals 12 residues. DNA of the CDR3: TGTGCCAGTAGATGGGGGGGCGGGGAGCTGTTTTTT. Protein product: CASRWGGGELFF.

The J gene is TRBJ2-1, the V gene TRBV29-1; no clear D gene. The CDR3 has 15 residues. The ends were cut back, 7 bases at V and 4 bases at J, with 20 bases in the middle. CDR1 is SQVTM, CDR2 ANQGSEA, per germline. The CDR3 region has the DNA TGCAGCGGCCATACAAGACGCCATATGTACAATGAGCAGTTCTTC. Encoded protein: CSGHTRRHMYNEQFF.

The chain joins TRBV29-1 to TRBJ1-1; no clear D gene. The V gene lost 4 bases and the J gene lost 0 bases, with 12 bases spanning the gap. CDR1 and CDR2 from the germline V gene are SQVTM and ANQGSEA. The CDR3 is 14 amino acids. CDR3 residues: CSVGERLLNTEAFF. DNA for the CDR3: TGCAGCGTTGGAGAAAGACTTTTGAACACTGAAGCTTTCTTT.

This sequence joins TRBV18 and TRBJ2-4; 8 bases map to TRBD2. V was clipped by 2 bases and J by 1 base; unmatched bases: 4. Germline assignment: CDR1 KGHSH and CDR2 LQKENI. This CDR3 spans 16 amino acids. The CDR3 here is CASSPAGGGAKNIQYF. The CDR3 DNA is TGTGCCAGCTCACCAGCGGGAGGAGGTGCCAAAAACATTCAGTACTTC.

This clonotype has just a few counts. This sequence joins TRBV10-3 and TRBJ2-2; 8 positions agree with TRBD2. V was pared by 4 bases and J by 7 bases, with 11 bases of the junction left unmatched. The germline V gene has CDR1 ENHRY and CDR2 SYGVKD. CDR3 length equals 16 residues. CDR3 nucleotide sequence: TGTGCCATCAGTGTACAGCGGGAGAGGTACAACGGGGAGCTGTTTTTT. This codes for CAISVQRERYNGELFF.

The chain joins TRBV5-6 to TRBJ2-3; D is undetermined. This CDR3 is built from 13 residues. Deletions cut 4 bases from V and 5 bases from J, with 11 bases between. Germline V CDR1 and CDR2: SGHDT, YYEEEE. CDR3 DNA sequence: TGTGCCAGCAGCACCAATCAGAGAGATACGCAGTATTTT. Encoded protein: CASSTNQRDTQYF.

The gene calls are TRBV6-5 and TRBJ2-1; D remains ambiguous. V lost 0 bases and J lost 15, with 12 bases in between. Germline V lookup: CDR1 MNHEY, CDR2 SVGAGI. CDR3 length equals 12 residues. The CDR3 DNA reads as TGTGCCAGCAGTTACTCGCACAGCCACCTGTTCTTC. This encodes CASSYSHSHLFF.

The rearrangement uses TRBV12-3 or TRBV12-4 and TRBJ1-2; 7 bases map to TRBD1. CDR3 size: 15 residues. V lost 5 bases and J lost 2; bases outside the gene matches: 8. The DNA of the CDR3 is TGTGCCAGCAGTCAAAAAGGGGGCGGCAACTATGGCTACACCTTC. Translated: CASSQKGGGNYGYTF.

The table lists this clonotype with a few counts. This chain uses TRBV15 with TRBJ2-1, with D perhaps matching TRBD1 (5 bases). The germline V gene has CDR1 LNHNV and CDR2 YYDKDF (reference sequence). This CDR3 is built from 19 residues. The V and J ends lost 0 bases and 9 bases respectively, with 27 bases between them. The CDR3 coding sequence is TGTGCCACCAGCAGAGAAGGGGTGCGGCGTCTCAGGATAGGCGGTGAGCAGTTCTTC. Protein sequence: CATSREGVRRLRIGGEQFF.

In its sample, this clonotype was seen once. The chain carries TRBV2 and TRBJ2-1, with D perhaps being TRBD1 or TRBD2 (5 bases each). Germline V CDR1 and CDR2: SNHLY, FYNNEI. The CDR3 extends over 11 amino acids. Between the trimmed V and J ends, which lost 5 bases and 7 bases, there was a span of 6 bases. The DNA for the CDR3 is TGTGCCAGCAGTTGGGGGAATGAGCAGTTCTTC. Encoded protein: CASSWGNEQFF.

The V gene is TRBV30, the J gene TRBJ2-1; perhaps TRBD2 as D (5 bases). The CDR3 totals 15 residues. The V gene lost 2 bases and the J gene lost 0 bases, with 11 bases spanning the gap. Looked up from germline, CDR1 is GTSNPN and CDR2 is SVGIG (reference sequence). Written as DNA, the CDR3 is TGTGCCTGGAGTTCAATAGGGAGCTCCTACAATGAGCAGTTCTTC. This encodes CAWSSIGSSYNEQFF.

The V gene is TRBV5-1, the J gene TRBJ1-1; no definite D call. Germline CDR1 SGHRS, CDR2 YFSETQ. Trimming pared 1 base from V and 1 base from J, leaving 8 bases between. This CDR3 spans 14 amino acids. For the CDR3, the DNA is TGCGCCAGCAGCTTGTCGGGCAGGAACACTGAAGCTTTCTTT. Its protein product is CASSLSGRNTEAFF.

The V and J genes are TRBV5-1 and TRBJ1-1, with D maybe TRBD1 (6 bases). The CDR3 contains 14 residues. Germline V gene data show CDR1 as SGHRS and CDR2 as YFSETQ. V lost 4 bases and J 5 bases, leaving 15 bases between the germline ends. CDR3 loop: CASSPRTAKTEAFF. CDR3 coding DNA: TGCGCCAGCAGCCCCCGGACAGCGAAGACTGAAGCTTTCTTT.

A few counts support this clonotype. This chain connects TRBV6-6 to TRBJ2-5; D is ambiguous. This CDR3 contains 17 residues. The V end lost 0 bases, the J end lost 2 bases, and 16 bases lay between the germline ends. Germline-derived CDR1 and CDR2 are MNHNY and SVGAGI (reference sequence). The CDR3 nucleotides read TGTGCCAGCAGTTACTCGAAGGGCCAGACTGCACAAGAGACCCAGTACTTC. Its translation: CASSYSKGQTAQETQYF.

The DNA for the CDR3 is TGTGCCACCAGCAGAAGGGGGGATAACAATGAGCAGTTCTTC. Protein product: CATSRRGDNNEQFF. The chain is built from TRBV15 and TRBJ2-1; possibly TRBD1 or TRBD2 for D (6 bases each). V shed 2 bases and J shed 5 bases, with 10 bases lying between them. The germline gives CDR1 LNHNV, CDR2 YYDKDF (reference sequence). This CDR3 has 14 residues.